These 9 T cell receptor beta chains were all obtained from the same sample, sequenced in a study of blood T cell repertoires in COVID-19. Repertoires were generated with immunoSEQ multiplex PCR, while TCRdb's copy carries only in-frame clones and drops some. The table records about 88,000 clones, roughly 91% of them present only once. Sequenced: peripheral blood. These receptors were obtained from a man aged 18-30 years with COVID-19, enrolled during active disease.

This clone was picked up one time. The chain joins TRBV28 to TRBJ1-5; TRBD1 might be the D (6 bases). Per germline, CDR1 MDHEN and CDR2 SYDVKM. The CDR3 contains 14 residues. V was cut by 5 bases and J by 3 bases, with 11 bases left in between. CDR3 sequence: CASSLDRLNQPQHF. CDR3 nucleotides: TGTGCCAGCAGTCTAGACAGGCTCAATCAGCCCCAGCATTTT.

The J gene is TRBJ1-5, the V gene TRBV19; D remains unclear. Trimming left V 7 bases short and J 3 bases short, with 10 bases between. Germline CDR1 is LNHDA and CDR2 is SQIVND (reference sequence). The CDR3 runs 13 residues. CDR3: CASKYGFNQPQHF. DNA for the CDR3: TGTGCCAGTAAATACGGGTTCAATCAGCCCCAGCATTTT.

The gene calls are TRBV27 and TRBJ2-7; D gene unclear. Looked up from germline, CDR1 is MNHEY and CDR2 is SMNVEV (reference sequence). Trimming stripped 4 bases from V and 1 base from J, with 11 bases between. The CDR3 runs to 14 residues. The CDR3 loop is CASSSGFLSYEQYF. The DNA for the CDR3 is TGTGCCAGCAGTTCCGGGTTCCTTTCCTACGAGCAGTACTTC.

The chain carries TRBV19 and TRBJ2-7; 8 bases fit TRBD2. Germline assignment: CDR1 LNHDA and CDR2 SQIVND (reference sequence). Trimming removed 1 base from V and 0 bases from J; junction bases left unmatched: 2. The CDR3 extends over 15 amino acids. The CDR3 reads CASSIAGTSSYEQYF. DNA of the CDR3: TGTGCCAGTAGTATAGCCGGGACTAGCTCCTACGAGCAGTACTTC.

The chain employs TRBV3-1 (or the pseudogene TRBV3-2) and TRBJ1-3; D uncertain. Germline assignment: CDR1 LGHDT and CDR2 YNNKEL (reference sequence). Trimming left V 1 base short and J 2 bases short, with 9 bases between. This CDR3 comprises 15 residues. The DNA for the CDR3 is TGTGCCAGCAGCCAAGGCCGAGGGACTGGAAACACCATATATTTT. It specifies CASSQGRGTGNTIYF.

The chain combines TRBV11-3 with TRBJ2-3; 11 bases are a match to TRBD2. The CDR3 has 15 residues. Germline assignment: CDR1 SGHNT and CDR2 YENEEA. V lost 2 bases, J lost 6 bases, and 4 bases stayed unmatched. This CDR3 reads CASSLTSGRPDTQYF. The CDR3 bases are TGTGCCAGCAGCTTAACTAGCGGGAGACCCGATACGCAGTATTTT.

The CDR3 region has the DNA TGTGCCAGCAGTTTCCGATTCCGGGACACAAACACTGAAGCTTTCTTT. Its translation is CASSFRFRDTNTEAFF. This chain connects TRBV28 to TRBJ1-1, with D possibly matching TRBD1 (6 bases). The CDR3 is made up of 16 amino acids. Germline V gene data show CDR1 as MDHEN and CDR2 as SYDVKM. Trimming took 3 bases from V and 2 from J, leaving 16 bases between them.

This chain uses TRBV4-3 with TRBJ1-3, with D possibly being TRBD1 (5 bases). The germline CDR1 and CDR2 sequences are LGHNA and YSLEER. This CDR3 comprises 15 residues. V gave up 3 bases and J gave up 2 bases, with 11 bases separating them. CDR3 residues: CASSQDQGTGNTIYF. CDR3 nucleotide sequence: TGCGCCAGCAGCCAGGACCAGGGAACTGGAAACACCATATATTTT.

The chain links TRBV29-1 to TRBJ1-1; no reliable D call. CDR3 length equals 13 residues. The V end was cut by 5 bases, the J end by 3 bases, with 13 bases between. Germline values: CDR1 SQVTM, CDR2 ANQGSEA. This CDR3 reads CSVQRIADTEAFF. CDR3 DNA sequence: TGCAGCGTTCAAAGGATAGCGGACACTGAAGCTTTCTTT. Full variable domain (missing parts from reference TRBV29-1 and TRBJ1-1): SAVISQKPSRDICQRGTSLTIQCQVDSQVTMMFWYRQQPGQSLTLIATANQGSEATYESGFVIDKFPISRPNLTFSTLTVSNMSPEDSSIYLCSVQRIADTEAFFGQGTRLTVV.